This TCR beta chain was sequenced during a study of T cell responses to AZD1222 COVID-19 vaccine. TCRdb keeps only in-frame clones here, not all; method: immunoSEQ multiplex PCR. The repertoire holds some 120,000 clones, with approximately 83% as singletons. Sequences were derived from peripheral blood, sampled on day 0 of AZD1222 vaccination. The TCR comes from an adult in good health.

CDR3 protein: CASSQDGLAGDEQYF. The CDR3 DNA is TGCGCCAGCAGCCAAGATGGTCTAGCGGGAGACGAGCAGTACTTC. This chain connects TRBV4-3 to TRBJ2-7, with TRBD2 identical over 10 bases. The CDR3 covers 15 residues. Germline V gene data show CDR1 as LGHNA and CDR2 as YSLEER. The ends lost 0 bases at V and 5 bases at J; junction bases unmatched: 4.